This entry concerns a single T cell receptor (beta chain). What it binds is unknown. Combining iRepertoire HTBI primers with Arm-PCR of CDR3 regions, the authors built TCR beta libraries. As processed by the authors: The samples included roughly 62 TRBV and under 15 TRBJ segments. TCRdb re-derived calls from the multiplex PCR reads in MiXCR, one entry per CDR3 protein. These V and J calls originate from TCRdb's pipeline instead of the authors' own analysis. Among 650,000 to 700,000 distinct CDR3 sequences listed, 25% to 35% were seen once. The CDR3 sequence is 16 residues long. With 6 bases clipped from V and 0 bases from J, the junction kept 8 bases outside the gene matches. In germline, CDR1 is MDHEN, CDR2 SYDVKM. This entry is derived from a study of regulatory T cells in long-lasting Graves disease. Study findings and constraints: Patients with persistent Graves' had lower TCR diversity than newly diagnosed patients. Analyses excluded thyroid tissue, covering peripheral blood alone. New patients shared fewer public clonotypes (around 970) than persistent patients did (2,741).

The time point is: persistent/refractory GD, antithyroid drugs over 5 years with positive TRAb. From PBMCs, RNA was extracted and then used to make the TCR library. This chain uses TRBV28 with TRBJ2-1, with TRBD2 identical over 7 bases. Material: peripheral blood mononuclear cells (PBMCs), obtained when the disease was refractory, from a patient treated with antithyroid drugs. This receptor was taken from a female donor with Graves disease. CDR3 loop: CASSLPAGNSYNEQFF. The CDR3 bases are TGTGCCAGCAGCCTACCAGCGGGGAACTCCTACAATGAGCAGTTCTTC.